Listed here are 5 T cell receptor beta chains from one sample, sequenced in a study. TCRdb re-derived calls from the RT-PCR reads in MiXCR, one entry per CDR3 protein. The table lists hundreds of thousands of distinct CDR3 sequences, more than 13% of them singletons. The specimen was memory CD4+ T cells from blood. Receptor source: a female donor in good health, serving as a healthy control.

The CDR3 spells CAISGNVDTQYF. The DNA of the CDR3 is TGTGCCATCAGTGGGAATGTGGATACGCAGTATTTT. The chain combines TRBV10-3 with TRBJ2-3; D gene ambiguous. Germline V gives CDR1 ENHRY, CDR2 SYGVKD. This CDR3 comprises 12 residues. Trimming removed 4 bases at V and 6 bases at J, with 8 bases between.

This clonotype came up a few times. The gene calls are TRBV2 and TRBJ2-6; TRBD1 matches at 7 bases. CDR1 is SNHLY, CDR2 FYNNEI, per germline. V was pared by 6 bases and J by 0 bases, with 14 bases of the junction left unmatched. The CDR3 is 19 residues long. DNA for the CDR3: TGTGCCAGCAGCGCTAACGTTGGACAGGTGTTCTCTGGGGCCAACGTCCTGACTTTC. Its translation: CASSANVGQVFSGANVLTF.

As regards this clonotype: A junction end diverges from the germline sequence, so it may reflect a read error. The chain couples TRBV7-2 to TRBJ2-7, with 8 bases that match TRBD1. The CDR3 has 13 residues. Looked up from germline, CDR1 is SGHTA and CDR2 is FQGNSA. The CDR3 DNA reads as TGTGCCAGCAGCTCACGGGCAGGGGGCGGGCAACACTTC. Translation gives CASSSRAGGGQHF.

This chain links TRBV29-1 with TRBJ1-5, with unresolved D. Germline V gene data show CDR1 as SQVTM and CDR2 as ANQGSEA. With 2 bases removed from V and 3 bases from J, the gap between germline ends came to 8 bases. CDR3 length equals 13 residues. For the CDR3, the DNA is TGCAGCGTTGAAACAGAGTACAATCAGCCCCAGCATTTT. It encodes CSVETEYNQPQHF.

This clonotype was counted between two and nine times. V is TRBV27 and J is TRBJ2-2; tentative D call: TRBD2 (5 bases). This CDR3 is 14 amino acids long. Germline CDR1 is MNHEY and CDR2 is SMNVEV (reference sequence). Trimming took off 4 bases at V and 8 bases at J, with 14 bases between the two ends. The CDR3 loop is CASSSWTREGELFF. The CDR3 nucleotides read TGTGCCAGCAGTTCCTGGACTCGAGAGGGGGAGCTGTTTTTT.